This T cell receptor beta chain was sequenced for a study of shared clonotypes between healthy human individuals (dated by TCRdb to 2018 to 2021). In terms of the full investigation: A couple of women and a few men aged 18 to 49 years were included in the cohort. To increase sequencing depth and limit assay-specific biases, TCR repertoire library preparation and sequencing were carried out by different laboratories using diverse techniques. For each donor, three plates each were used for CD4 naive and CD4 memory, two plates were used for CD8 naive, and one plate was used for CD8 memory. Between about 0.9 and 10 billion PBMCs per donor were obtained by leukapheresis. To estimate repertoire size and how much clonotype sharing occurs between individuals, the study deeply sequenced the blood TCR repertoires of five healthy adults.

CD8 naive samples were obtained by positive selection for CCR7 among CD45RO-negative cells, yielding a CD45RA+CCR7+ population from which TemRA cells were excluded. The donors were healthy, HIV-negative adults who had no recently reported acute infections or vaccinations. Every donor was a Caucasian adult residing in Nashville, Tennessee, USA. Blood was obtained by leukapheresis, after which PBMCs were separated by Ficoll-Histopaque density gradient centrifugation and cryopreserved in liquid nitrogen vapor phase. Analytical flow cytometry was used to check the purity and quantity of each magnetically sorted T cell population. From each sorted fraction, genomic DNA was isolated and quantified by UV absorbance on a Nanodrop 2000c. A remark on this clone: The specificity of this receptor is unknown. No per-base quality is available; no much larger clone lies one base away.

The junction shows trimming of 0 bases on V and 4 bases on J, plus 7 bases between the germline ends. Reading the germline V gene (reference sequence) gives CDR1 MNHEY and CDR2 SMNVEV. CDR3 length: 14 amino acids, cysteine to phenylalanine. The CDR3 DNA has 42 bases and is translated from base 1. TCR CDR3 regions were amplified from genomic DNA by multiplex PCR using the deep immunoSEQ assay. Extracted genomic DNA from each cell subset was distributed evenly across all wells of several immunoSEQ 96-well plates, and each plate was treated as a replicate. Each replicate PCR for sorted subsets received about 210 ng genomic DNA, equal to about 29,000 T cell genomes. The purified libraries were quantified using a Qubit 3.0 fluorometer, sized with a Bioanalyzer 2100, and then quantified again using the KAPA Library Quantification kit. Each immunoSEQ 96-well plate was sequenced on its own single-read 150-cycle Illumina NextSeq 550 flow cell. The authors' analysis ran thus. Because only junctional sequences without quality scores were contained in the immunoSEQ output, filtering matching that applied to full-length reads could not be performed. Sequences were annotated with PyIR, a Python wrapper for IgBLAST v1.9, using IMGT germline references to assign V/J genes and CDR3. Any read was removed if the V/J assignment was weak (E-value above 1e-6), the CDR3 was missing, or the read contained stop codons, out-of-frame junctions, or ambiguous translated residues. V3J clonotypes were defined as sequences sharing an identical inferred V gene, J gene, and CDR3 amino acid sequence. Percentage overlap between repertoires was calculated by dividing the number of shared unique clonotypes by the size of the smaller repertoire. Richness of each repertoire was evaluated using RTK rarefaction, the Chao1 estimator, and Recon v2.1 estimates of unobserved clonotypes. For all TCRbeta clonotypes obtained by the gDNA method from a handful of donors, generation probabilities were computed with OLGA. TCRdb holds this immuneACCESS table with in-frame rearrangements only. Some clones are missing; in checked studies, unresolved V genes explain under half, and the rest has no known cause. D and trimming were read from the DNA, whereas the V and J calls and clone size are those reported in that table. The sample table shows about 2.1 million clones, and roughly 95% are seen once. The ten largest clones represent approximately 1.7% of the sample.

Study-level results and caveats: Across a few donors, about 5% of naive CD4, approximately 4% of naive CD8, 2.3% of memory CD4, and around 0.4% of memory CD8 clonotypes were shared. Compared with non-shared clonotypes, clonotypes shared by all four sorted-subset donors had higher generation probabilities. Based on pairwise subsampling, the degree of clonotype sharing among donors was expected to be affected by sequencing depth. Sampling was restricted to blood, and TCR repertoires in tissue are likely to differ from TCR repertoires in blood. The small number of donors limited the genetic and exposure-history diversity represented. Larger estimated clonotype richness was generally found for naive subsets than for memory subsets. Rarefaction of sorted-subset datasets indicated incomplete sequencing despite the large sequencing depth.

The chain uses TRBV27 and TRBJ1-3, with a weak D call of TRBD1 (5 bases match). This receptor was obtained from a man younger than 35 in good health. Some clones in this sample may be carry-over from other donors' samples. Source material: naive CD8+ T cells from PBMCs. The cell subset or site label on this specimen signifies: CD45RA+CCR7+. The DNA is TGTGCCAGCAGTTTATCTAGGGGAGGAAACACCATATATTTT. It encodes CASSLSRGGNTIYF.